The rows below give T cell receptor beta chains drawn from one sample of a study of blood T cell repertoires in COVID-19. The repertoire was sequenced with immunoSEQ multiplex PCR; TCRdb's copy has only in-frame clones and lacks some. The sample holds roughly 200,000 clones, approximately 85% seen once. Source material: PBMCs or T cells enriched from blood (not recorded which). These receptors were obtained from a man aged 40-49 years who had recovered from COVID-19. Both conserved end residues are part of each CDR3. Each record gives: D gene, clone size, J gene, V gene, CDR3 DNA, CDR3 protein. D genes are given only for firm matches. Part of the rows lack a size; the others show once, few, many or a class for expanded clones.

d_gene: TRBD1
abundance: -
j_gene: TRBJ1-4
v_gene: TRBV5-1
CDR3nt: TGCGCCAGCGCTTCAAGGGACAGAAATAATGAAAAACTGTTTTTT
CDR3aa: CASASRDRNNEKLFF

d_gene: TRBD1
abundance: once
j_gene: TRBJ1-4
v_gene: TRBV5-1
CDR3nt: TGCGCCAGCAGCTCGACAGGGGAGGAGGAAAAACTGTTTTTT
CDR3aa: CASSSTGEEEKLFF

d_gene: TRBD2
abundance: -
j_gene: TRBJ2-3
v_gene: TRBV14
CDR3nt: TGTGCCAGCAGCCATTATAGCGGGAGGCCAAGCACAGATACGCAGTATTTT
CDR3aa: CASSHYSGRPSTDTQYF

d_gene: TRBD1
abundance: -
j_gene: TRBJ2-7
v_gene: TRBV11-2
CDR3nt: TGTGCCAGCAGCTTATTACCCCGGGACAGCTCCTACGAGCAGTACTTC
CDR3aa: CASSLLPRDSSYEQYF

d_gene: TRBD1
abundance: -
j_gene: TRBJ2-2
v_gene: TRBV28
CDR3nt: TGTGCCAGCAGTTTGTTCAGGGGGATTATCGGGGAGCTGTTTTTT
CDR3aa: CASSLFRGIIGELFF

d_gene: TRBD2
abundance: few
j_gene: TRBJ2-2
v_gene: TRBV7-2
CDR3nt: TGTGCCAGCAGCTTAAACTCAGCGGGGGTCACCGGGGAGCTGTTTTTT
CDR3aa: CASSLNSAGVTGELFF

d_gene: TRBD1
abundance: -
j_gene: TRBJ2-2
v_gene: TRBV19
CDR3nt: TGTGCCAGTAGTATAGGAGGGGGCTGGGCCGGGGAGCTGTTTTTT
CDR3aa: CASSIGGGWAGELFF

d_gene: TRBD1
abundance: -
j_gene: TRBJ1-2
v_gene: TRBV28
CDR3nt: TGTGCCAGCAGTGCACCCGGGACAGGGACCCACTATGGCTACACCTTC
CDR3aa: CASSAPGTGTHYGYTF

d_gene: TRBD2
abundance: -
j_gene: TRBJ2-5
v_gene: TRBV5-4
CDR3nt: TGTGCCAGCAGCCCCGGGGGTAGCGGGGTGGAGACCCAGTACTTC
CDR3aa: CASSPGGSGVETQYF

d_gene: -
abundance: -
j_gene: TRBJ1-1
v_gene: TRBV28
CDR3nt: TGTGCCAGCAGTTCCTATCTGGCAGGGTGGACGACTCTTGAAGCTTTCTTT
CDR3aa: CASSSYLAGWTTLEAFF

d_gene: -
abundance: -
j_gene: TRBJ1-4
v_gene: TRBV19
CDR3nt: TGTGCCAGTAGTATTCAGGGGTCGGCAACTAATGAAAAACTGTTTTTT
CDR3aa: CASSIQGSATNEKLFF

d_gene: -
abundance: -
j_gene: TRBJ2-5
v_gene: TRBV27
CDR3nt: TGTGCCAGCAGTTTTTCGCGCGGCGAGACCCAGTACTTC
CDR3aa: CASSFSRGETQYF

d_gene: TRBD1
abundance: -
j_gene: TRBJ1-4
v_gene: TRBV4-1
CDR3nt: TGCGCCAGCAGACTACAGGGGCGTAATGAAAAACTGTTTTTT
CDR3aa: CASRLQGRNEKLFF

d_gene: -
abundance: -
j_gene: TRBJ2-2
v_gene: TRBV12-3/TRBV12-4
CDR3nt: TGTGCCAGCGGAACAGGGAACACCGGGGAGCTGTTTTTT
CDR3aa: CASGTGNTGELFF

d_gene: TRBD1
abundance: few
j_gene: TRBJ1-2
v_gene: TRBV19
CDR3nt: TGTGCCAGCGGGGACAGGTTTTTTGGGACTAACTATGGCTACACCTTC
CDR3aa: CASGDRFFGTNYGYTF

d_gene: TRBD1
abundance: -
j_gene: TRBJ1-2
v_gene: TRBV25-1
CDR3nt: TGTGCCAGCAGTGGGACGGGACAGGTTCGGGGCTACACCTTC
CDR3aa: CASSGTGQVRGYTF

d_gene: TRBD1
abundance: -
j_gene: TRBJ2-2
v_gene: TRBV5-1
CDR3nt: TGCGCCAGCAGGTTTCCGGGACAGGGGTACACCGGGGAGCTGTTTTTT
CDR3aa: CASRFPGQGYTGELFF

d_gene: TRBD1
abundance: -
j_gene: TRBJ2-1
v_gene: TRBV30
CDR3nt: TGTGCCCGGGGACAGGGTTCGGACAATGAGCAGTTCTTC
CDR3aa: CARGQGSDNEQFF

d_gene: TRBD1
abundance: -
j_gene: TRBJ2-1
v_gene: TRBV24-1
CDR3nt: TGTGCCACCAATGGACAGGAATCGAATGAGCAGTTCTTC
CDR3aa: CATNGQESNEQFF

d_gene: -
abundance: -
j_gene: TRBJ2-5
v_gene: TRBV19
CDR3nt: TGTGCCAGTAGTATGTACAGGGAAGAGACCCAGTACTTC
CDR3aa: CASSMYREETQYF

d_gene: TRBD2
abundance: -
j_gene: TRBJ2-5
v_gene: TRBV11-2
CDR3nt: TGTGCCAGCAGCTCGGGACTAGCGGGAGGACGGGAAGAGACCCAGTACTTC
CDR3aa: CASSSGLAGGREETQYF

d_gene: TRBD1
abundance: -
j_gene: TRBJ2-7
v_gene: TRBV19
CDR3nt: TGTGCCAGTAAGGGAAGGACAGGGGGCCGGGAGAATTACGAGCAGTACTTC
CDR3aa: CASKGRTGGRENYEQYF

d_gene: -
abundance: few
j_gene: TRBJ1-2
v_gene: TRBV27
CDR3nt: TGTGCCAGCAGTCGCCAGGGGTTTAGCTATGGCTACACCTTC
CDR3aa: CASSRQGFSYGYTF

d_gene: -
abundance: -
j_gene: TRBJ2-3
v_gene: TRBV2
CDR3nt: TGTGCCAGCAGGAGCTGGGGGGTAACAGATACGCAGTATTTT
CDR3aa: CASRSWGVTDTQYF

d_gene: TRBD2
abundance: -
j_gene: TRBJ2-5
v_gene: TRBV5-4
CDR3nt: TGTGCCAGCAGAGATCCCCTAGCGGGAAACTCGTACTTC
CDR3aa: CASRDPLAGNSYF

d_gene: -
abundance: -
j_gene: TRBJ2-7
v_gene: TRBV7-8
CDR3nt: TGTGCCAGCAGCTTAGCAGGAATCGGAGGAACCTACGAGCAGTACTTC
CDR3aa: CASSLAGIGGTYEQYF

d_gene: -
abundance: few
j_gene: TRBJ1-2
v_gene: TRBV19
CDR3nt: TGTGCCAGTGCTAGCACCTACTATGGCTACACCTTC
CDR3aa: CASASTYYGYTF

d_gene: TRBD2
abundance: -
j_gene: TRBJ2-1
v_gene: TRBV28
CDR3nt: TGTGCCAGCAGTTTATGGGGGTCTAGCGGGCGGCGCTACAATGAGCAGTTCTTC
CDR3aa: CASSLWGSSGRRYNEQFF

d_gene: TRBD1
abundance: few
j_gene: TRBJ1-5
v_gene: TRBV18
CDR3nt: TGTGCCAGCTCGAAACAGGGGGTGGTAAGTCGGCCCCAGCATTTT
CDR3aa: CASSKQGVVSRPQHF

d_gene: -
abundance: once
j_gene: TRBJ1-1
v_gene: TRBV24-1
CDR3nt: TGTGCCACCAGAGAAGTCGGGAACACTGAAGCTTTCTTT
CDR3aa: CATREVGNTEAFF

d_gene: TRBD2
abundance: -
j_gene: TRBJ2-3
v_gene: TRBV7-7
CDR3nt: TGTGCCAGCAGCTCCGGGACTAGCGGGCCTAGCACAGATACGCAGTATTTT
CDR3aa: CASSSGTSGPSTDTQYF

d_gene: TRBD1
abundance: -
j_gene: TRBJ1-2
v_gene: TRBV2
CDR3nt: TGTGCCAGCAGCCAAACAGGGGGAGCTAACTATGGCTACACCTTC
CDR3aa: CASSQTGGANYGYTF

d_gene: -
abundance: -
j_gene: TRBJ1-1
v_gene: TRBV18
CDR3nt: TGTGCCAGCTCACCATATTCCGGGAACACTGAAGCTTTCTTT
CDR3aa: CASSPYSGNTEAFF

d_gene: -
abundance: -
j_gene: TRBJ1-1
v_gene: TRBV19
CDR3nt: TGTGCCAGTAGTATGACAGGCGGTCGGGCTGAAGCTTTCTTT
CDR3aa: CASSMTGGRAEAFF

d_gene: -
abundance: -
j_gene: TRBJ2-1
v_gene: TRBV1
CDR3nt: TGCACCAGCAGCCAAGGGCGGGCTGAGCAGTTCTTC
CDR3aa: CTSSQGRAEQFF

d_gene: -
abundance: -
j_gene: TRBJ1-2
v_gene: TRBV29-1
CDR3nt: TGCAGCGTCGTCAGGGTTGACTATGGCTACACCTTC
CDR3aa: CSVVRVDYGYTF

d_gene: -
abundance: -
j_gene: TRBJ2-5
v_gene: TRBV7-8
CDR3nt: TGTGCCAGCAGCTTAGGTCGCGGGGGCCCCCAAGAGACCCAGTACTTC
CDR3aa: CASSLGRGGPQETQYF

d_gene: -
abundance: -
j_gene: TRBJ2-3
v_gene: TRBV7-2
CDR3nt: TGTGCCAGCAGCCAATCAGGAGATACGCAGTATTTT
CDR3aa: CASSQSGDTQYF

d_gene: TRBD2
abundance: -
j_gene: TRBJ2-1
v_gene: TRBV7-8
CDR3nt: TGTGCCAGCAGCTTTGGGCTAGCGGCCCTCAACAATGAGCAGTTCTTC
CDR3aa: CASSFGLAALNNEQFF

d_gene: -
abundance: -
j_gene: TRBJ2-2
v_gene: TRBV2
CDR3nt: TGTGCCAGCACGGTAGTCACCGGGGAGCTGTTTTTT
CDR3aa: CASTVVTGELFF

d_gene: -
abundance: -
j_gene: TRBJ2-1
v_gene: TRBV19
CDR3nt: TGTGCCAGTAGCCCCCTGGCTCAGGGGCCGCGGAATGAGCAGTTCTTC
CDR3aa: CASSPLAQGPRNEQFF

d_gene: TRBD1
abundance: -
j_gene: TRBJ2-3
v_gene: TRBV5-1
CDR3nt: TGCGCCAGCAGCGAGCAACCGACAGGGACCGCAGATACGCAGTATTTT
CDR3aa: CASSEQPTGTADTQYF

d_gene: TRBD2
abundance: -
j_gene: TRBJ2-7
v_gene: TRBV28
CDR3nt: TGTGCCAGCAGTTCCCCTCATAGCGGGAATCCCTACGAGCAGTACTTC
CDR3aa: CASSSPHSGNPYEQYF

d_gene: -
abundance: -
j_gene: TRBJ1-3
v_gene: TRBV4-3
CDR3nt: TGCGCCAGCAGCCAGGGCAGGGCCACTGGAAACACCATATATTTT
CDR3aa: CASSQGRATGNTIYF

d_gene: TRBD1
abundance: -
j_gene: TRBJ2-7
v_gene: TRBV6-4
CDR3nt: TGTGCCAGCAATTACCGGGACAGGGGGCACCCCTCCTACGAGCAGTACTTC
CDR3aa: CASNYRDRGHPSYEQYF

d_gene: -
abundance: -
j_gene: TRBJ1-6
v_gene: TRBV14
CDR3nt: TGTGCCAGCAGCTTTGCCTGGGGAGCGAATTCACCCCTCCACTTT
CDR3aa: CASSFAWGANSPLHF

d_gene: TRBD2
abundance: many
j_gene: TRBJ2-2
v_gene: TRBV6-4
CDR3nt: TGTGCCAGCAGTGCTAGCGGGAGCACCGGGGAGCTGTTTTTT
CDR3aa: CASSASGSTGELFF

d_gene: -
abundance: -
j_gene: TRBJ1-2
v_gene: TRBV7-9
CDR3nt: TGTGCCAGCAGCTTAAATGGGGAGTTCAACTATGGCTACACCTTC
CDR3aa: CASSLNGEFNYGYTF

d_gene: TRBD1
abundance: -
j_gene: TRBJ1-6
v_gene: TRBV10-1
CDR3nt: TGCGCCAGCAGTGATGGGACAGGGGATTCACCCCTCCACTTT
CDR3aa: CASSDGTGDSPLHF

d_gene: TRBD1
abundance: few
j_gene: TRBJ2-5
v_gene: TRBV7-3
CDR3nt: TGTGCCAGCAGCCTCGGGGGACAGGGCAGCCGAGAGACCCAGTACTTC
CDR3aa: CASSLGGQGSRETQYF

d_gene: TRBD1
abundance: once
j_gene: TRBJ1-2
v_gene: TRBV4-2
CDR3nt: TGTGCCAGCAGCCTCCCTAAAGGGTCAGGGGGGAGAGGGGGCTACACCTTC
CDR3aa: CASSLPKGSGGRGGYTF

d_gene: -
abundance: few
j_gene: TRBJ2-5
v_gene: TRBV5-4
CDR3nt: TGTGCCAGCAGACGTGGGGGAGGAGAGACCCAGTACTTC
CDR3aa: CASRRGGGETQYF

d_gene: TRBD1
abundance: -
j_gene: TRBJ1-5
v_gene: TRBV3-1/TRBV3-2
CDR3nt: TGTGCCAGCAGCCAGGCGACAGGGACTTTTCTTCATCAGCCCCAGCATTTT
CDR3aa: CASSQATGTFLHQPQHF

d_gene: TRBD1
abundance: -
j_gene: TRBJ1-3
v_gene: TRBV7-9
CDR3nt: TGTGCCAGCAGCCCACGACAGGGGGCAGGTGGAAACACCATATATTTT
CDR3aa: CASSPRQGAGGNTIYF

d_gene: TRBD2
abundance: -
j_gene: TRBJ2-1
v_gene: TRBV10-2
CDR3nt: TGCGCCAGCAGCATTCCAGCGGGAGGCCACTCCTACAATGAGCAGTTCTTC
CDR3aa: CASSIPAGGHSYNEQFF

d_gene: -
abundance: -
j_gene: TRBJ1-6
v_gene: TRBV6-2/TRBV6-3
CDR3nt: TGTGCCAGCAGTTATAGGACAGTCTCCTATAATTCACCCCTCCACTTT
CDR3aa: CASSYRTVSYNSPLHF

d_gene: -
abundance: few
j_gene: TRBJ1-1
v_gene: TRBV4-1
CDR3nt: TGCGCCAGCACGAGGATCCCAGGGTCGAACACTGAAGCTTTCTTT
CDR3aa: CASTRIPGSNTEAFF

d_gene: TRBD1
abundance: -
j_gene: TRBJ1-2
v_gene: TRBV28
CDR3nt: TGTGCCAGCAGTCGCAGGGGGCGCGGTGGCTACACCTTC
CDR3aa: CASSRRGRGGYTF

d_gene: -
abundance: -
j_gene: TRBJ1-1
v_gene: TRBV3-1/TRBV3-2
CDR3nt: TGTGCCAGCAGCCCCCGGACAGTCGAAGCTTTCTTT
CDR3aa: CASSPRTVEAFF